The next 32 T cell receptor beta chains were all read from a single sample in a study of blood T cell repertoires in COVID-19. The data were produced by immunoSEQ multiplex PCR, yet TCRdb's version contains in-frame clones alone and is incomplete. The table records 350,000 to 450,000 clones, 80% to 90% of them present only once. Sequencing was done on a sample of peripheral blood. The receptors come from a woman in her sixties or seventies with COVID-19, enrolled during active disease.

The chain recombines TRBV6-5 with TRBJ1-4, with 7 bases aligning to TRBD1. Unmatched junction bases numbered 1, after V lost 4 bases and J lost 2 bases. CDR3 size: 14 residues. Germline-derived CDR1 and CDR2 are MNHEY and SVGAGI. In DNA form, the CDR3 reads TGTGCCAGCAGTTGGGACAGTACTAATGAAAAACTGTTTTTT. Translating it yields CASSWDSTNEKLFF.

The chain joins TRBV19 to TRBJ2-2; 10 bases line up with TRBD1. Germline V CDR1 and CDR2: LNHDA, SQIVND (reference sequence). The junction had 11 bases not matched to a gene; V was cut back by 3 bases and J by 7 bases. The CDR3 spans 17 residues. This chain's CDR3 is CASSISGTGVKVGELFF. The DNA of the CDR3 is TGTGCCAGTAGTATTTCCGGGACAGGGGTAAAAGTCGGGGAGCTGTTTTTT.

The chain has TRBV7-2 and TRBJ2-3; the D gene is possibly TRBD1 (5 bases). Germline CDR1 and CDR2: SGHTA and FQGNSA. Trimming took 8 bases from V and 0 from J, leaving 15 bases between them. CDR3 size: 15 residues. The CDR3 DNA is TGTGCCAGCGCCTTTAGGGGCGTGAGCACAGATACGCAGTATTTT. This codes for CASAFRGVSTDTQYF.

In nucleotides, the CDR3 is TGTGCCAGCGGACTCCCACAGGGTTACTATGGCTACACCTTC. Protein sequence: CASGLPQGYYGYTF. This sequence joins TRBV6-4 and TRBJ1-2; D might be TRBD1 (6 bases). This CDR3 comprises 14 residues. Germline lookup yields CDR1 MRHNA and CDR2 SNTAGT. The V end was cut by 8 bases, the J end by 3 bases, with 16 bases between.

The CDR3: CASNGGLRNTEAFF. CDR3 in DNA: TGTGCCAGTAATGGGGGACTACGGAACACTGAAGCTTTCTTT. The chain couples TRBV19 to TRBJ1-1, with a tentative D call TRBD1 (5 bases). V lost 7 bases and J lost 1, with 13 bases in between. From germline, CDR1 is LNHDA and CDR2 SQIVND (reference sequence). This CDR3 is 14 amino acids long.

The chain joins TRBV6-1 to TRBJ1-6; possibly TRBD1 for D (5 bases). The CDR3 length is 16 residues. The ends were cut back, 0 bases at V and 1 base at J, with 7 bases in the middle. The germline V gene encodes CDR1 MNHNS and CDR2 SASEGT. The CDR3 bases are TGTGCCAGCAGTGAAGCGCAGGGTTCCTATAATTCACCCCTCCACTTT. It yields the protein CASSEAQGSYNSPLHF.

The CDR3 region has the DNA TGTGCCAGCAGTGGCCGGTTGGGAGGGCTCAGTGGAAACACCATATATTTT. It encodes CASSGRLGGLSGNTIYF. The chain carries TRBV6-1 and TRBJ1-3, with D unresolved. The length of the CDR3 is 17 residues. The germline gives CDR1 MNHNS, CDR2 SASEGT. V lost 4 bases, J lost 3 bases, and 19 bases lay in between.

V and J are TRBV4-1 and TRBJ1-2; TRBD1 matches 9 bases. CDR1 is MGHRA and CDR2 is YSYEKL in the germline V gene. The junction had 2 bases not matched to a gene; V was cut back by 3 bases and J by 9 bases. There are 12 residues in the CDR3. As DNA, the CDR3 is TGCGCCAGCAGCCAGGGACAGGGCAGCTACACCTTC. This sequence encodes CASSQGQGSYTF.

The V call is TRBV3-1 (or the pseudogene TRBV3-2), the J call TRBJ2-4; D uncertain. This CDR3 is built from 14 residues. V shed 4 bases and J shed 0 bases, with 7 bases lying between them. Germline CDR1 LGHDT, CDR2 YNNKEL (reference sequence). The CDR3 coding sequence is TGTGCCAGCAGCCCCTTAATAGCCAAAAACATTCAGTACTTC. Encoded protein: CASSPLIAKNIQYF.

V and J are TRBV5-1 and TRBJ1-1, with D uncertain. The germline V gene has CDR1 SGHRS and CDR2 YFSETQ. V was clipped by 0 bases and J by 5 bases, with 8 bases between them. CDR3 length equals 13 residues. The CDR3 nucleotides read TGCGCCAGCAGCTTGGGAGGCGTGACTGAAGCTTTCTTT. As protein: CASSLGGVTEAFF. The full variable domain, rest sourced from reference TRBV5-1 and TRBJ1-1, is KAGVTQTPRYLIKTRGQQVTLSCSPISGHRSVSWYQQTPGQGLQFLFEYFSETQRNKGNFPGRFSGRQFSNSRSEMNVSTLELGDSALYLCASSLGGVTEAFFGQGTRLTVV.

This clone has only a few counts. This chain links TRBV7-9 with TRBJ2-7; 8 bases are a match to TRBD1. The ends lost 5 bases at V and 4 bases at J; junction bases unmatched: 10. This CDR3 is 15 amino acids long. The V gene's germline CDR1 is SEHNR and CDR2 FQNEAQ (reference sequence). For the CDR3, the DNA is TGTGCCAGCAGCCTCCCCCAGGGGGCCAGGTACGAGCAGTACTTC. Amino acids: CASSLPQGARYEQYF. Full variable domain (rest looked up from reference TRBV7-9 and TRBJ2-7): DTGVSQNPRHKITKRGQNVTFRCDPISEHNRLYWYRQTLGQGPEFLTYFQNEAQLEKSRLLSDRFSAERPKGSFSTLEIQRTEQGDSAMYLCASSLPQGARYEQYFGPGTRLTVT.

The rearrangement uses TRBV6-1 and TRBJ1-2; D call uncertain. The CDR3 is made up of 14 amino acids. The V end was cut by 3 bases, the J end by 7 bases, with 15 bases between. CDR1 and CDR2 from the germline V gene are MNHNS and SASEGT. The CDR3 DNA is TGTGCCAGCAGTGATTATGGTTTGGAGCTTGGCTACACCTTC. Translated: CASSDYGLELGYTF.

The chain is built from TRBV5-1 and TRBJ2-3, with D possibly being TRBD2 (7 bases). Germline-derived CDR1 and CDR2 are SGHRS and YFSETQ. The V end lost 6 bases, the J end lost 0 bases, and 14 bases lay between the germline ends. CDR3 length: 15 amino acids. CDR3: CASTPRGASTDTQYF. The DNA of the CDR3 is TGCGCCAGCACTCCCCGGGGGGCGAGCACAGATACGCAGTATTTT.

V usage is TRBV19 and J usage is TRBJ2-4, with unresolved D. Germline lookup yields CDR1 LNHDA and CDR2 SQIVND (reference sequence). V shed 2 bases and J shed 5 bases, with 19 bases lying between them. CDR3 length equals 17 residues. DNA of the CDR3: TGTGCCAGTAGTATACAAGCAAGAAGTCCCCCTCAAAACATTCAGTACTTC. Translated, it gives CASSIQARSPPQNIQYF.

CDR3 protein: CASSLQGLNTDTQYF. The CDR3 DNA follows: TGTGCCAGCAGCTTGCAGGGCCTAAACACAGATACGCAGTATTTT. The chain employs TRBV5-6 and TRBJ2-3; D perhaps matches TRBD1 (5 bases). The CDR3 extends over 15 amino acids. The V end lost 1 base, the J end lost 2 bases, and 11 bases lay between the germline ends. Germline CDR1 and CDR2: SGHDT and YYEEEE.

The CDR3 sequence is CASSSGFSGNTIYF. Written as DNA, the CDR3 is TGTGCCAGCTCATCGGGGTTCTCTGGAAACACCATATATTTT. The genes are TRBV18 and TRBJ1-3; D remains unclear. CDR1 and CDR2 (germline): KGHSH, LQKENI. The CDR3 contains 14 residues. The V and J ends lost 5 bases and 0 bases respectively, with 8 bases between them.

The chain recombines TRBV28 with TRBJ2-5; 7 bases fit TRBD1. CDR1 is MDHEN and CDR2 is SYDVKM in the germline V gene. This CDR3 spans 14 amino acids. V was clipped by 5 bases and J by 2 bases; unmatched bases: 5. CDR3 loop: CASSLGTVQETQYF. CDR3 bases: TGTGCCAGCAGTCTCGGGACAGTTCAAGAGACCCAGTACTTC.

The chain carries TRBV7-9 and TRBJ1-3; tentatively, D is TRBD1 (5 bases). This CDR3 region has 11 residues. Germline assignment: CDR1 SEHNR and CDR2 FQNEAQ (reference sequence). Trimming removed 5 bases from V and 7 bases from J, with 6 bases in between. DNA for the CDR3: TGTGCCAGCAGCAACAGGAACACCATATATTTT. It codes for CASSNRNTIYF.

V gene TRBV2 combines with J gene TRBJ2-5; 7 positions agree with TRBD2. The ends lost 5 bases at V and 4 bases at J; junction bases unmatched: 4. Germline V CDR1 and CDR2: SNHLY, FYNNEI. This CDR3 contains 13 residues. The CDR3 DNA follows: TGTGCCAGCAGTCCGACTAGCCTAGAGACCCAGTACTTC. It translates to CASSPTSLETQYF. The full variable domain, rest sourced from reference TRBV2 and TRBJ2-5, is EPEVTQTPSHQVTQMGQEVILRCVPISNHLYFYWYRQILGQKVEFLVSFYNNEISEKSEIFDDQFSVERPDGSNFTLKIRSTKLEDSAMYFCASSPTSLETQYFGPGTRLLVL.

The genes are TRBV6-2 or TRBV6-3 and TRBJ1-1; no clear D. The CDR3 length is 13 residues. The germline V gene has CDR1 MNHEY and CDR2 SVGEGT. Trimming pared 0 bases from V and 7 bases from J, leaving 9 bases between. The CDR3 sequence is CASSYSGVGEAFF. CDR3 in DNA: TGTGCCAGCAGTTACTCCGGGGTGGGTGAAGCTTTCTTT.

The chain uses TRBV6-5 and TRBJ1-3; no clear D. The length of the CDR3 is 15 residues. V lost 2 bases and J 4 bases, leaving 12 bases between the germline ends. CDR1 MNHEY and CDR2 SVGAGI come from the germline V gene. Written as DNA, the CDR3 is TGTGCCAGCAGTTACGGAGTCGAGGCCGGAAACACCATATATTTT. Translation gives CASSYGVEAGNTIYF.

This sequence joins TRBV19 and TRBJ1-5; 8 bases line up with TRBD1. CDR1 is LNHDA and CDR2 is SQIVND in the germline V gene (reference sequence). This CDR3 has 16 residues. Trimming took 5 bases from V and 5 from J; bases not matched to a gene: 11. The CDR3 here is CASSVNPDRGYQPQHF. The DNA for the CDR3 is TGTGCCAGTAGTGTCAACCCCGACAGGGGCTATCAGCCCCAGCATTTT.

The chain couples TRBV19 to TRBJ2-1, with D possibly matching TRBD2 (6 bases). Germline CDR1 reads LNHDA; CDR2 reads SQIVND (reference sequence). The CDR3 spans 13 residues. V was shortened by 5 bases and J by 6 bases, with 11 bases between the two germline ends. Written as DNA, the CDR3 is TGTGCCAGTAGTTTGGGACTCTCCAATGAGCAGTTCTTC. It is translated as CASSLGLSNEQFF.

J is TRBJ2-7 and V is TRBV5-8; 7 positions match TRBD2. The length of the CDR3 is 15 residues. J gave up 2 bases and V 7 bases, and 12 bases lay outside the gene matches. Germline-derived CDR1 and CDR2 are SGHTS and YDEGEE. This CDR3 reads CASGIRDYHPYEQYF. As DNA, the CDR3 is TGTGCCAGCGGCATCCGGGACTATCATCCCTACGAGCAGTACTTC.

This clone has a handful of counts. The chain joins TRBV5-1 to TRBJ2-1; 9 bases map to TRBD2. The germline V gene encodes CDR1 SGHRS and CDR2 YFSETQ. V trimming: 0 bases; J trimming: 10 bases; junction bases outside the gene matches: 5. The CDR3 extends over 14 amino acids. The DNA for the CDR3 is TGCGCCAGCAGCTTGGAGCTAGCGGGGACAGAGCAGTTCTTC. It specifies CASSLELAGTEQFF.

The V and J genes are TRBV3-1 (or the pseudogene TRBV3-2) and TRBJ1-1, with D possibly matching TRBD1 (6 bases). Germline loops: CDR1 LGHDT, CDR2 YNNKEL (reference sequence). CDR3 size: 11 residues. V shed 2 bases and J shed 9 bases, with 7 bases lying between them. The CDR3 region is CASSQTGKAFF. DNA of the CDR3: TGTGCCAGCAGCCAAACAGGGAAAGCTTTCTTT.

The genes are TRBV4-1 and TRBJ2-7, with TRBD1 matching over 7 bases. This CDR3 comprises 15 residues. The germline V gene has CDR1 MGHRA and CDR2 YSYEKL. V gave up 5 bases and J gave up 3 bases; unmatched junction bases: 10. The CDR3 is CASSLTETGYYEQYF. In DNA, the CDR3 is TGCGCCAGCAGCTTAACCGAGACAGGGTACTACGAGCAGTACTTC.

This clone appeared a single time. CDR3 nucleotide sequence: TGTGCCAGCTCACCACAGGGGGCGTTGGAGCTGTTTTTT. As protein: CASSPQGALELFF. The rearrangement links TRBV18 to TRBJ2-2; TRBD1 matches at 7 bases. CDR3 length: 13 residues. The germline gives CDR1 KGHSH, CDR2 LQKENI. J gave up 10 bases and V 1 base, and 3 bases lay outside the gene matches.

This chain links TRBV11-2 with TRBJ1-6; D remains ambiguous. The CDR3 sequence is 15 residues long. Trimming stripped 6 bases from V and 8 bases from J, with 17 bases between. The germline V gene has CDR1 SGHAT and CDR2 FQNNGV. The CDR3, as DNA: TGTGCCAGCAGTATCGCAGGAAGGAATGATTCACCCCTCCACTTT. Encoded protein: CASSIAGRNDSPLHF.

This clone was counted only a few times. DNA for the CDR3: TGTGCCAGCAGCTTAATAGATAGCGGGGGAAGTCGGCAGTACTTC. This encodes CASSLIDSGGSRQYF. J is TRBJ2-7 and V is TRBV7-3, with 9 bases lining up with TRBD2. The germline CDR1 and CDR2 sequences are SGHTA and FQGTGA. The CDR3 contains 15 residues. J gave up 9 bases and V 1 base, and 10 bases lay outside the gene matches.

The CDR3 reads CATSRAEDREQFF. For the CDR3, the DNA is TGTGCCACCAGCAGAGCCGAGGATAGGGAGCAGTTCTTC. The rearrangement uses TRBV15 and TRBJ2-1; D remains unclear. The CDR3 runs 13 residues. Germline-derived CDR1 and CDR2 are LNHNV and YYDKDF (reference sequence). V lost 1 base and J 10 bases, leaving 11 bases between the germline ends.

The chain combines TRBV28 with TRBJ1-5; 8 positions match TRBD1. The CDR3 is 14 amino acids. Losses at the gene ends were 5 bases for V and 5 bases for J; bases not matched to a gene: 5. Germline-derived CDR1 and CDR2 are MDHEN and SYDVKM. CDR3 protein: CASSVQGAHQPQHF. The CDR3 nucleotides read TGTGCCAGCAGTGTCCAGGGGGCGCATCAGCCCCAGCATTTT.